This passage covers 29 T cell receptor beta chains from one sample sequenced in a study of T-cell reconstitution after alpha-beta-depleted transplantation in children. It was with unique molecular identifiers that the TCRbeta library was prepared. TCRdb re-called the PCR reads with MiXCR, one entry per CDR3 protein. This table has more than 200,000 distinct CDR3 sequences, roughly 25% appearing once. The input for sequencing was PBMCs, taken before TCRalphabeta/CD19-depleted stem cell transplant. The receptors here all came from a girl aged 2-10 years with Fanconi anemia, due to receive a stem cell transplant.

The rearrangement links TRBV7-3 to TRBJ2-7, with D perhaps assigned TRBD1 or TRBD2 (6 bases each). The CDR3 contains 15 residues. The V and J ends lost 5 bases and 5 bases respectively, with 19 bases between them. Germline lookup yields CDR1 SGHTA and CDR2 FQGTGA. CDR3 DNA sequence: TGTGCCAGCAGCCCCTTGGGGGGCCGTGGCAACGAGCAGTACTTC. The encoded protein is CASSPLGGRGNEQYF. The entire variable domain, with the rest obtained from reference TRBV7-3 and TRBJ2-7, is as follows: GAGVSQTPSNKVTEKGKYVELRCDPISGHTALYWYRQSLGQGPEFLIYFQGTGAADDSGLPNDRFFAVRPEGSVSTLKIQRTERGDSAVYLCASSPLGGRGNEQYFGPGTRLTVT.

The chain uses TRBV29-1 and TRBJ1-2; 8 nucleotides match TRBD1. The J segment lost 8 bases and the V segment lost 7 bases, leaving 15 bases of the junction unmatched. The CDR3 spans 14 residues. Germline V lookup: CDR1 SQVTM, CDR2 ANQGSEA. CDR3 loop: CSAATGAPIGGYTF. CDR3 bases: TGCAGCGCGGCGACAGGGGCGCCAATTGGGGGCTACACCTTC.

The chain is built from TRBV4-2 and TRBJ2-5; TRBD2 matches at 10 bases. The V segment lost 3 bases and the J segment 2 bases; nucleotides outside the gene matches: 6. This CDR3 spans 16 amino acids. Germline V gene sequence: CDR1 LGHNA, CDR2 YNFKEQ. The CDR3 region has the DNA TGTGCCAGCAGCCATCAAGCGGGGGGGCCTCAAGAGACCCAGTACTTC. It translates to CASSHQAGGPQETQYF.

The table lists this clonotype with a count of one. The chain combines TRBV6-1 with TRBJ2-1; D unclear. The CDR3 consists of 11 residues. The V and J ends lost 6 bases and 8 bases respectively, with 8 bases between them. The germline V gene has CDR1 MNHNS and CDR2 SASEGT. The CDR3 DNA sequence: TGTGCCAGCAGGGTATGGGATGAGCAGTTCTTC. Translated, it gives CASRVWDEQFF.

A few counts support this clonotype. This chain uses TRBV6-5 with TRBJ2-7, with TRBD1 identical over 9 bases. The CDR3 length is 14 residues. The V and J ends lost 3 bases and 4 bases, in that order; junction bases with no gene match: 4. Germline V gene sequence: CDR1 MNHEY, CDR2 SVGAGI. The CDR3 sequence is CASSYRDREYEQYF. Written as DNA, the CDR3 is TGTGCCAGCAGTTATCGGGACAGGGAGTACGAGCAGTACTTC.

This chain connects TRBV20-1 to TRBJ1-6, with D unresolved. The V gene's germline CDR1 is DFQATT and CDR2 SNEGSKA (reference sequence). Trimming took 6 bases from V and 7 from J, leaving 4 bases between them. This CDR3 is built from 10 residues. CDR3 amino acids: CSARNSPLHF. CDR3 sequence (DNA): TGCAGTGCCAGAAATTCACCCCTCCACTTT.

Details on this clonotype: Its ends do not fully match the called genes, so a read error is possible. The V call is TRBV20-1, the J call TRBJ1-4; TRBD1 matches at 12 bases. The CDR3 contains 12 residues. Germline CDR1 reads DFQATT; CDR2 reads SNEGSKA (reference sequence). The CDR3 loop is CSAREGQGAKVF. The CDR3 DNA sequence: TGCAGTGCTAGGGAGGGACAGGGGGCGAAGGTTTTT.

The V gene is TRBV2, the J gene TRBJ2-3, with TRBD1 as a possible D gene (6 bases). This CDR3 spans 14 amino acids. The germline gives CDR1 SNHLY, CDR2 FYNNEI. Between the trimmed V and J ends, which lost 10 bases and 6 bases, there was a span of 20 bases. CDR3 sequence (DNA): TGTGCCATCCTACCCCAACAGGGATCGGATACGCAGTATTTT. Translated, it gives CAILPQQGSDTQYF.

The chain recombines TRBV5-1 with TRBJ2-3; TRBD1 matches 7 bases. V was clipped by 7 bases and J by 4 bases; unmatched bases: 3. This CDR3 contains 12 residues. Germline CDR1 and CDR2: SGHRS and YFSETQ. DNA for the CDR3: TGCGCCAGCGCTGACAGGGCAGATACGCAGTATTTT. It is translated as CASADRADTQYF.

The chain is built from TRBV9 and TRBJ2-3; TRBD2 agrees at 7 bases. With 0 bases clipped from V and 2 bases from J, the junction kept 9 bases outside the gene matches. Germline assignment: CDR1 SGDLS and CDR2 YYNGEE. The CDR3 is made up of 17 amino acids. CDR3 sequence: CASSVDPSGGLTDTQYF. Written as DNA, the CDR3 is TGTGCCAGCAGCGTAGATCCTTCGGGGGGACTCACAGATACGCAGTATTTT.

In this sample, this clonotype turned up many times. In DNA form, the CDR3 reads TGTGCCAGCAGTTCCCCAGACAGGAGCCGTGAGCAGTACTTC. It specifies CASSSPDRSREQYF. The chain uses TRBV12-3 or TRBV12-4 and TRBJ2-7, with a weak D call TRBD1 (6 bases). The length of the CDR3 is 14 residues. V lost 4 bases to trimming and J lost 7 bases, with 17 bases between them.

The J gene is TRBJ2-7, the V gene TRBV20-1; D is undetermined. Trimming removed 7 bases at V and 2 bases at J, with 9 bases between. CDR1 is DFQATT and CDR2 is SNEGSKA in the germline V gene (reference sequence). This CDR3 has 11 residues. DNA of the CDR3: TGCAGTGTACAGCCTCCCTACGAGCAGTACTTC. Residues: CSVQPPYEQYF.

This clonotype showed up just a few times. The gene calls are TRBV2 and TRBJ1-4; 7 nucleotides agree with TRBD1. The germline gives CDR1 SNHLY, CDR2 FYNNEI. This CDR3 contains 15 residues. The junction had 9 bases not matched to a gene; V was cut back by 3 bases and J by 8 bases. The CDR3 is CASSETRGIKEKLFF. CDR3 bases: TGTGCCAGCAGTGAGACCAGGGGGATTAAGGAAAAACTGTTTTTT.

Many counts were recorded for this clonotype. The chain couples TRBV7-2 to TRBJ2-3; 7 positions agree with TRBD2. The CDR3 is 15 residues long. CDR1 and CDR2 (germline): SGHTA, FQGNSA. The V segment lost 4 bases and the J segment 0 bases; nucleotides outside the gene matches: 4. CDR3 bases: TGTGCCAGCAGCTCTAGCGGTTTTAGCACAGATACGCAGTATTTT. Protein sequence: CASSSSGFSTDTQYF.

This clonotype was detected ten times or more. The V and J genes are TRBV29-1 and TRBJ2-2; D unclear. CDR1 SQVTM and CDR2 ANQGSEA come from the germline V gene. This CDR3 region has 12 residues. V lost 5 bases and J lost 5, with 9 bases in between. In DNA form, the CDR3 reads TGCAGCGTTCTTGTGAGGACCGGGGAGCTGTTTTTT. It codes for CSVLVRTGELFF.

V gene TRBV4-2 combines with J gene TRBJ2-2; D possibly corresponds to TRBD1 (6 bases). Trimming cost V 0 bases and J 5 bases, with 10 bases left between them. The CDR3 is made up of 15 amino acids. Germline lookup yields CDR1 LGHNA and CDR2 YNFKEQ. The CDR3 spells CASSQEGTTTGELFF. The DNA of the CDR3 is TGTGCCAGCAGCCAAGAGGGGACAACAACCGGGGAGCTGTTTTTT.

This sequence joins TRBV20-1 and TRBJ2-2, with TRBD2 matching 10 bases. Germline CDR1 is DFQATT and CDR2 is SNEGSKA (reference sequence). The V segment lost 4 bases and the J segment 6 bases; nucleotides outside the gene matches: 8. The CDR3 covers 15 residues. The CDR3 DNA sequence: TGCAGTGCTACTCCCAGCGGGAGGGGAGCCGGGGAGCTGTTTTTT. Its protein product is CSATPSGRGAGELFF.

Here the CDR3 reads CSARGTAGGPDEQFF. The CDR3 DNA sequence: TGCAGTGCTAGAGGGACCGCGGGGGGGCCGGATGAGCAGTTCTTC. V usage is TRBV20-1 and J usage is TRBJ2-1; 9 bases are a match to TRBD2. The CDR3 is 15 amino acids. The germline CDR1 and CDR2 sequences are DFQATT and SNEGSKA (reference sequence). J lost 8 bases, V lost 1 base, and 9 bases had no gene match.

This clonotype was seen a few times. The rearrangement joins TRBV20-1 to TRBJ1-2; no firm D call. The CDR3 totals 11 residues. Trimming took off 5 bases at V and 4 bases at J, with 8 bases between the two ends. The germline V gene encodes CDR1 DFQATT and CDR2 SNEGSKA (reference sequence). The DNA of the CDR3 is TGCAGTGCTTCATTTGGCTATGGCTACACCTTC. Translating it yields CSASFGYGYTF.

The gene calls are TRBV18 and TRBJ2-7; 7 nucleotides align to TRBD2. The trim removed 6 bases at V and 2 bases at J, leaving 7 bases unmatched. The germline V gene encodes CDR1 KGHSH and CDR2 LQKENI. The CDR3 is 14 residues long. The CDR3 protein is CASSPGGTPYEQYF. The CDR3 DNA reads as TGTGCCAGCTCCCCGGGAGGAACTCCCTACGAGCAGTACTTC.

This chain uses TRBV29-1 with TRBJ2-7; D tentatively fits TRBD1 or TRBD2 (5 bases each). This CDR3 spans 14 amino acids. V lost 4 bases and J lost 7, with 20 bases in between. Germline V gene sequence: CDR1 SQVTM, CDR2 ANQGSEA. The CDR3 spells CSVVQGETSVEQYF. Written as DNA, the CDR3 is TGCAGCGTTGTGCAAGGGGAGACCAGTGTGGAGCAGTACTTC.

This clonotype was counted at least ten times. The J gene is TRBJ1-1, the V gene TRBV19; 7 bases are shared with TRBD1. The CDR3 is 14 residues long. V lost 5 bases, J lost 4 bases, and 7 bases stayed unmatched. Germline CDR1 reads LNHDA; CDR2 reads SQIVND (reference sequence). The DNA of the CDR3 is TGTGCCAGTAGTCCAAGACAGGGAGGCACTGAAGCTTTCTTT. Translation gives CASSPRQGGTEAFF.

This chain links TRBV20-1 with TRBJ1-1, with TRBD1 matching over 11 bases. CDR1 is DFQATT and CDR2 is SNEGSKA in the germline V gene (reference sequence). Trimming cost V 0 bases and J 10 bases; bases outside gene matches: 13. CDR3 length equals 16 residues. The CDR3 sequence: CSARDVTGTGGGLAFF. The CDR3, as DNA: TGCAGTGCTAGAGACGTAACCGGGACAGGGGGTGGGTTAGCTTTCTTT.

The chain joins TRBV6-5 to TRBJ2-7; D gene ambiguous. Trimming pared 4 bases from V and 7 bases from J, leaving 17 bases between. Germline lookup yields CDR1 MNHEY and CDR2 SVGAGI. The CDR3 runs 14 residues. The CDR3 coding sequence is TGTGCCAGCAGTTCCCGTTGGCCTGGGGTTGAGCAGTACTTC. This sequence encodes CASSSRWPGVEQYF.

This clonotype was counted only a few times. The chain uses TRBV20-1 and TRBJ2-5; 8 bases map to TRBD1. The CDR3 spans 14 residues. Germline CDR1 reads DFQATT; CDR2 reads SNEGSKA (reference sequence). V lost 6 bases to trimming and J lost 1 base; unmatched junction nucleotides: 7. CDR3 DNA: TGCAGTGCCGAGCCGGGACAGGTCCAAGAGACCCAGTACTTC. It is translated as CSAEPGQVQETQYF.

The CDR3 coding sequence is TGCAGTGCCAGCCGACCCTACCAAGAGACCCAGTACTTC. Its translation: CSASRPYQETQYF. This rearrangement joins TRBV20-1 to TRBJ2-5; D is unresolved. Looked up from germline, CDR1 is DFQATT and CDR2 is SNEGSKA (reference sequence). The length of the CDR3 is 13 residues. V dropped 6 bases and J dropped 0 bases, with 11 bases sitting between them.

This clonotype was recorded at least ten times. J is TRBJ2-5 and V is TRBV29-1; D is possibly TRBD1 (5 bases). Trimming removed 3 bases from V and 1 base from J, with 24 bases in between. Per germline, CDR1 SQVTM and CDR2 ANQGSEA. This CDR3 region has 18 residues. CDR3 sequence: CSVDHSGSGPGIQETQYF. Here the CDR3 DNA reads TGCAGCGTTGATCATAGTGGATCAGGGCCGGGCATCCAAGAGACCCAGTACTTC.

The chain joins TRBV5-4 to TRBJ2-7; 7 bases line up with TRBD1. This CDR3 contains 15 residues. The V and J ends lost 4 bases and 5 bases, in that order; junction bases with no gene match: 12. CDR1 is SGHNT, CDR2 YYREEE, per germline (reference sequence). CDR3 in DNA: TGTGCCAGCAGCCAACCTCAGGACAGGTCCCACGAGCAGTACTTC. Translating it yields CASSQPQDRSHEQYF.

The chain joins TRBV18 to TRBJ1-1; the match to TRBD1 covers 7 bases. The V gene's germline CDR1 is KGHSH and CDR2 LQKENI. J was trimmed by 4 bases and V by 3 bases; bases with no gene match: 8. The CDR3 is 15 residues long. The CDR3 DNA follows: TGTGCCAGCTCACCCGCAGGGGGGAGCGGCACTGAAGCTTTCTTT. It codes for CASSPAGGSGTEAFF.